The 28 T cell receptor beta chains presented below share a single source sample, sequenced in a study of CD8+ T cells in alopecia areata. RNA extraction and reverse transcription yielded cDNA as sequencing template. Sequencing used immunoSEQ multiplex PCR; TCRdb keeps in-frame clones, though not all of them. Of nearly 95,000 clones in the sample, approximately 70% were seen once. Treatment meaning: oral pan-JAK inhibitor, 5-10 mg twice daily. The starting material was CD8+ T cells sorted from blood, obtained at week 44, from a patient treated with tofacitinib. The receptors here all came from a human donor with alopecia areata.

This chain links TRBV29-1 with TRBJ2-1, with a tentative D call TRBD1 (6 bases). The V gene lost 6 bases and the J gene lost 7 bases, with 10 bases spanning the gap. Germline V gives CDR1 SQVTM, CDR2 ANQGSEA. This CDR3 is built from 11 residues. The CDR3 sequence is CSVRRGNEQFF. Written as DNA, the CDR3 is TGCAGCGTCCGAAGGGGGAATGAGCAGTTCTTC.

This clone was observed a handful of times. CDR3 loop: CASSQGIQSYEQYF. For the CDR3, the DNA is TGCGCCAGCAGCCAAGGAATCCAATCCTACGAGCAGTACTTC. The chain links TRBV4-1 to TRBJ2-7; D unresolved. The CDR3 has 14 amino acids. The V end was cut by 1 base, the J end by 1 base, with 8 bases between. Germline values: CDR1 MGHRA, CDR2 YSYEKL.

V gene TRBV16 combines with J gene TRBJ2-3, with TRBD1 matching over 7 bases. Trimming cost V 4 bases and J 10 bases; bases outside gene matches: 14. Germline-derived CDR1 and CDR2 are KGHSY and FQNENV. This CDR3 comprises 15 residues. CDR3 in amino acids: CASSPPTSDRDAQYF. CDR3 nucleotides: TGTGCCAGCAGCCCACCAACCTCAGACAGGGATGCGCAGTATTTT.

This clone was observed a few times. Other DNA sequences in this specimen translate into the identical CDR3. The J gene is TRBJ1-1, the V gene TRBV27; D is unclear. Trimming removed 5 bases at V and 0 bases at J, with 4 bases between. The CDR3 totals 12 residues. Germline-derived CDR1 and CDR2 are MNHEY and SMNVEV (reference sequence). This CDR3 reads CASSNMNTEAFF. The CDR3, as DNA: TGTGCCAGCAGTAATATGAACACTGAAGCTTTCTTT.

The chain links TRBV21-1 to TRBJ2-1; the table assigns TRBD2, which was not confirmed against the DNA. TRBV21-1 is recorded as a pseudogene. The CDR3 runs 18 residues. CDR3 loop: CASSKVQYLFSSYNEQFF. The CDR3 coding sequence is TGTGCCAGCAGCAAAGTCCAATACTTGTTTAGCTCCTACAATGAGCAGTTCTTC.

The chain has TRBV7-2 and TRBJ1-2; 7 bases are shared with TRBD1. Germline lookup yields CDR1 SGHTA and CDR2 FQGNSA. The V and J ends lost 7 bases and 5 bases, in that order; junction bases with no gene match: 16. The CDR3 runs 16 residues. The CDR3 here is CASNPTPGQTIYGYTF. DNA for the CDR3: TGTGCCAGCAATCCTACTCCGGGACAGACGATTTATGGCTACACCTTC. Filled out from reference TRBV7-2 and TRBJ1-2, the complete variable domain reads GAGVSQSPSNKVTEKGKDVELRCDPISGHTALYWYRQSLGQGLEFLIYFQGNSAPDKSGLPSDRFSAERTGGSVSTLTIQRTQQEDSAVYLCASNPTPGQTIYGYTFGSGTRLTVV.

The chain employs TRBV13 and TRBJ2-3; D perhaps matches TRBD1 (7 bases). CDR3 length equals 15 residues. The V gene's germline CDR1 is PRHDT and CDR2 FYEKMQ (reference sequence). V gave up 5 bases and J gave up 3 bases, with 15 bases separating them. CDR3 coding DNA: TGTGCCAGCAGCGCTCGACAGGGAGGAACAGATACGCAGTATTTT. It codes for CASSARQGGTDTQYF.

This clone showed up just a few times. The chain has TRBV11-2 and TRBJ2-7; possible D gene TRBD1, 6 bases. Trimming removed 3 bases at V and 0 bases at J, with 18 bases between. The CDR3 contains 17 residues. Germline-derived CDR1 and CDR2 are SGHAT and FQNNGV. The DNA for the CDR3 is TGTGCCAGCAGCTTGATACCGACAGGCTTCTACTCCTACGAGCAGTACTTC. Its protein is CASSLIPTGFYSYEQYF.

J is TRBJ2-7 and V is TRBV6-5, with D tentatively TRBD1 or TRBD2 (5 bases each). V lost 6 bases and J 4 bases, leaving 16 bases between the germline ends. The CDR3 runs to 14 residues. The germline V gene has CDR1 MNHEY and CDR2 SVGAGI. The DNA for the CDR3 is TGTGCCAGCAGGCCACAGGAGGAGGAATACGAGCAGTACTTC. Protein product: CASRPQEEEYEQYF.

The chain is built from TRBV5-4 and TRBJ2-3; a possible D gene is TRBD2 (6 bases). The CDR3 consists of 16 residues. Germline loops: CDR1 SGHNT, CDR2 YYREEE (reference sequence). V lost 4 bases and J 2 bases, leaving 17 bases between the germline ends. CDR3 sequence (DNA): TGTGCCAGCAGCCAGAATAGCGGTTCTTACACAGATACGCAGTATTTT. Its translation is CASSQNSGSYTDTQYF.

The chain recombines TRBV13 with TRBJ2-3; D is unresolved. CDR1 is PRHDT and CDR2 is FYEKMQ in the germline V gene (reference sequence). V lost 5 bases and J 6 bases, leaving 6 bases between the germline ends. This CDR3 has 11 amino acids. CDR3 DNA: TGTGCCAGCAGCCCCGGGGATACGCAGTATTTT. Translation: CASSPGDTQYF. The full variable domain, its missing parts supplied by reference TRBV13 and TRBJ2-3, is AAGVIQSPRHLIKEKRETATLKCYPIPRHDTVYWYQQGPGQDPQFLISFYEKMQSDKGSIPDRFSAQQFSDYHSELNMSSLELGDSALYFCASSPGDTQYFGPGTRLTVL.

This clone was seen more than once but under ten times. The rearrangement joins TRBV29-1 to TRBJ2-1; D is ambiguous. Germline CDR1 is SQVTM and CDR2 is ANQGSEA. The CDR3 covers 11 residues. Trimming left V 4 bases short and J 5 bases short, with 6 bases between. The CDR3 here is CSVVKNNEQFF. In DNA form, the CDR3 reads TGCAGCGTTGTCAAAAACAATGAGCAGTTCTTC.

For the CDR3, the DNA is TGTGCCAGCAGCTTACAAGGGATGTACGAGCAGTACTTC. Translating gives CASSLQGMYEQYF. The genes are TRBV7-9 and TRBJ2-7; D is unclear. The CDR3 totals 13 residues. V gave up 2 bases and J gave up 4 bases, with 9 bases separating them. CDR1 and CDR2 (germline): SEHNR, FQNEAQ (reference sequence).

The chain carries TRBV30 and TRBJ1-2; D call uncertain. The CDR3 length is 14 residues. Trimming took 3 bases from V and 2 from J, leaving 13 bases between them. Germline V gene lookup returns CDR1 GTSNPN and CDR2 SVGIG (reference sequence). DNA of the CDR3: TGTGCCTGGAGGTCAGAGGATAGGAACTATGGCTACACCTTC. This sequence encodes CAWRSEDRNYGYTF.

The chain is built from TRBV23-1 and TRBJ2-7; tentative D call: TRBD1 (5 bases). TRBV23-1 is an ORF, with its function uncertain. This CDR3 has 16 amino acids. V dropped 0 bases and J dropped 1 base, with 13 bases sitting between them. This chain's CDR3 is CASSQSIRGTSYEQYF. CDR3 sequence (DNA): TGCGCCAGCAGTCAATCGATAAGGGGTACTTCCTACGAGCAGTACTTC.

The chain employs TRBV6-5 and TRBJ2-7, with 8 bases fitting TRBD1. This CDR3 comprises 15 residues. Germline V CDR1 and CDR2: MNHEY, SVGAGI. J lost 1 base, V lost 6 bases, and 8 bases had no gene match. DNA for the CDR3: TGTGCCAGCAGACCCCGGGACAGGCCATCCTACGAGCAGTACTTC. It yields the protein CASRPRDRPSYEQYF.

The gene calls are TRBV11-2 and TRBJ1-1, with D hard to call. Per germline, CDR1 SGHAT and CDR2 FQNNGV. The CDR3 runs to 16 residues. The V end lost 0 bases, the J end lost 2 bases, and 13 bases lay between the germline ends. CDR3 bases: TGTGCCAGCAGCTTAGATTTTTCCCGGGGAAACACTGAAGCTTTCTTT. It encodes CASSLDFSRGNTEAFF.

There are a few counts of this clone. The chain carries TRBV27 and TRBJ2-7; tentatively, D is TRBD2 (6 bases). The CDR3 length is 13 residues. The germline V gene encodes CDR1 MNHEY and CDR2 SMNVEV (reference sequence). Trimming removed 5 bases at V and 4 bases at J, with 12 bases between. CDR3 loop: CASSADAGYEQYF. CDR3 bases: TGTGCCAGCAGTGCTGACGCGGGGTACGAGCAGTACTTC.

The V and J genes are TRBV27 and TRBJ1-1; a weak D match, TRBD1 (5 bases). Trimming removed 6 bases at V and 5 bases at J, with 13 bases between. The germline CDR1 and CDR2 sequences are MNHEY and SMNVEV (reference sequence). This CDR3 is 13 amino acids long. The CDR3 protein is CASRLTAGTEAFF. The CDR3 DNA reads as TGTGCCAGCAGACTGACAGCGGGGACTGAAGCTTTCTTT.

This chain uses TRBV30 with TRBJ2-7; D tentatively reads TRBD1 or TRBD2 (5 bases each). The CDR3 runs 11 residues. Looked up from germline, CDR1 is GTSNPN and CDR2 is SVGIG (reference sequence). Trimming pared 4 bases from V and 6 bases from J, leaving 10 bases between. DNA for the CDR3: TGTGCCTGGACTGAGGGACGCGAGCAGTACTTC. Protein: CAWTEGREQYF.

This clone was detected only once. This chain joins TRBV6-1 and TRBJ2-1; 10 bases line up with TRBD1. CDR3 length equals 14 residues. Looked up from germline, CDR1 is MNHNS and CDR2 is SASEGT. Trimming took 10 bases from V and 3 from J; bases not matched to a gene: 6. The CDR3 reads CATPRDRGYNEQFF. The CDR3 nucleotides are TGTGCCACCCCCCGGGACAGGGGCTACAATGAGCAGTTCTTC.

The chain is built from TRBV29-1 and TRBJ1-5; a weak D match, TRBD1 (6 bases). Trimming removed 5 bases from V and 2 bases from J, with 13 bases in between. The CDR3 has 14 amino acids. Germline V lookup: CDR1 SQVTM, CDR2 ANQGSEA. The CDR3 DNA is TGCAGCGTTCGACAGGACGGGGGCAATCAGCCCCAGCATTTT. Translated: CSVRQDGGNQPQHF.

A note on this clone: Other nucleotide sequences in the sample specify the same CDR3. V gene TRBV4-3 combines with J gene TRBJ1-1; D is ambiguous. V lost 1 base and J 1 base, leaving 4 bases between the germline ends. The CDR3 is 13 residues long. Germline V gene lookup returns CDR1 LGHNA and CDR2 YSLEER. This CDR3 is CASSQGANTEAFF. CDR3 in DNA: TGCGCCAGCAGCCAAGGAGCGAACACTGAAGCTTTCTTT.

The V call is TRBV2, the J call TRBJ2-1, with D possibly TRBD2 on 5 matching bases. The CDR3 extends over 12 amino acids. The germline V gene encodes CDR1 SNHLY and CDR2 FYNNEI. V was clipped by 4 bases and J by 8 bases, with 9 bases between them. The chain's CDR3 is CASSAPGDEQFF. DNA of the CDR3: TGTGCCAGCAGTGCCCCCGGGGATGAGCAGTTCTTC.

This chain links TRBV6-1 with TRBJ2-7; TRBD1 is a possible D gene (6 bases). This CDR3 is built from 13 residues. Germline V gives CDR1 MNHNS, CDR2 SASEGT. Trimming shortened V by 6 bases and J by 0 bases, and 9 bases separated the two germline ends. This chain's CDR3 is CASSPGHSYEQYF. CDR3 nucleotides: TGTGCCAGCAGCCCGGGACACTCCTACGAGCAGTACTTC.

V is TRBV7-3 and J is TRBJ2-3, with 8 bases aligning to TRBD2. Germline V gives CDR1 SGHTA, CDR2 FQGTGA. CDR3 size: 16 residues. J was trimmed by 0 bases and V by 0 bases; bases with no gene match: 2. DNA for the CDR3: TGTGCCAGCAGCTTAACCGGACTAGCAAGCACAGATACGCAGTATTTT. This encodes CASSLTGLASTDTQYF. The entire variable domain, with the rest obtained from reference TRBV7-3 and TRBJ2-3, is as follows: GAGVSQTPSNKVTEKGKYVELRCDPISGHTALYWYRQSLGQGPEFLIYFQGTGAADDSGLPNDRFFAVRPEGSVSTLKIQRTERGDSAVYLCASSLTGLASTDTQYFGPGTRLTVL.

The chain couples TRBV13 to TRBJ1-6; TRBD1 matches 7 bases. With 5 bases clipped from V and 9 bases from J, the junction kept 7 bases outside the gene matches. The CDR3 runs 14 residues. Germline assignment: CDR1 PRHDT and CDR2 FYEKMQ (reference sequence). The CDR3 DNA sequence: TGTGCCAGCAGCCCCCAGGGGGTGGCTTCACCCCTCCACTTT. This sequence encodes CASSPQGVASPLHF.

This rearrangement joins TRBV27 to TRBJ2-7, with D perhaps matching TRBD1 (5 bases). The CDR3 extends over 14 amino acids. The germline V gene has CDR1 MNHEY and CDR2 SMNVEV (reference sequence). Trimming took 9 bases from V and 9 from J, leaving 24 bases between them. CDR3 nucleotide sequence: TGTGCCAGTTCTGTTTCTGACAGTACACACTGGCAGTACTTC. This codes for CASSVSDSTHWQYF.